Described below is a single T cell receptor (beta chain) sequence and its context. The data are from a study of blood T cell repertoires in COVID-19. Clones were read by immunoSEQ multiplex PCR, and TCRdb kept only the in-frame ones, dropping some. The sample includes 200,000 to 250,000 clones, about 85% seen only once; the top ten take about 10%. The CDR3 runs 12 residues. V dropped 7 bases and J dropped 3 bases, with 9 bases sitting between them. Germline V gene sequence: CDR1 SQVTM, CDR2 ANQGSEA. The Seattle site enrolled patients during active infection and followed them longitudinally. The rearrangement links TRBV29-1 to TRBJ1-4; D is uncertain. Sequenced input: peripheral blood. The origin of this receptor is a woman aged 80 or over with COVID-19, enrolled during active disease. CDR3 loop: CSAREANEKLFF. The DNA of the CDR3 is TGCAGCGCGAGGGAGGCTAATGAAAAACTGTTTTTT. Together with reference TRBV29-1 and TRBJ1-4, the CDR3 gives the full variable domain: SAVISQKPSRDICQRGTSLTIQCQVDSQVTMMFWYRQQPGQSLTLIATANQGSEATYESGFVIDKFPISRPNLTFSTLTVSNMSPEDSSIYLCSAREANEKLFFGSGTQLSVL.